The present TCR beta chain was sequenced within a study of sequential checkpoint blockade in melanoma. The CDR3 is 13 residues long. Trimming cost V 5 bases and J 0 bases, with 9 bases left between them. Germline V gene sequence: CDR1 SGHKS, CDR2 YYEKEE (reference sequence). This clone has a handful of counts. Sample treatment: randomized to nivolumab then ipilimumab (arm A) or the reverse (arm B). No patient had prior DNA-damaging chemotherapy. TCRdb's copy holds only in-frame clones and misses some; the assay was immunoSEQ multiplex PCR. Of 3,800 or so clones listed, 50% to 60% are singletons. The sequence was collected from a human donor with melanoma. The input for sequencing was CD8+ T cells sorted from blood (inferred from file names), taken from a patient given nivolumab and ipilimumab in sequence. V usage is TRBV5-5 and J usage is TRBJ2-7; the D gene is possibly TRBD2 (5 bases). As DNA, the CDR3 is TGTGCCAGCAGGGACGGACTCTCCTACGAGCAGTACTTC. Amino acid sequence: CASRDGLSYEQYF.